Listed below are T cell receptor beta chains from one sample, sequenced in a study of T cell changes during pregnancy in multiple sclerosis. The method was immunoSEQ multiplex PCR; TCRdb's version includes in-frame clones alone and lacks a portion of them. The data contain some 59,000 clones, 90% of them singletons. Sequencing was performed on peripheral blood, taken in the third trimester of pregnancy. Every receptor here comes from a female donor in good health, enrolled as a control in a pregnancy study. The CDR3 runs from the conserved cysteine through the conserved F or W. The D gene is left open where the match is weak. Size values are once, few and many counts, or a class for expanded clones, and some rows have none.

V gene	J gene	D gene	clone size	CDR3 protein	CDR3 DNA
TRBV2	TRBJ2-3	TRBD2	-	CASSALAGGSSTDTQYF	TGTGCCAGCAGTGCGCTAGCGGGGGGGAGTAGCACAGATACGCAGTATTTT
TRBV7-2	TRBJ2-1	-	few	CASSPGSYNEQFF	TGTGCCAGCAGCCCCGGCTCCTACAATGAGCAGTTCTTC
TRBV9	TRBJ2-7	-	-	CASSAGSVYEQYF	TGTGCCAGCAGCGCCGGGAGTGTATACGAGCAGTACTTC
TRBV5-1	TRBJ2-1	TRBD2	-	CASSSSLAGEPSYNEQFF	TGCGCCAGCAGCTCCTCCCTAGCGGGAGAGCCTTCCTACAATGAGCAGTTCTTC
TRBV11-2	TRBJ2-1	-	-	CASSSSPGGYEQFF	TGTGCCAGCAGCTCCTCCCCGGGTGGGTATGAGCAGTTCTTC
TRBV18	TRBJ2-3	-	-	CASSPPTGRTDTQYF	TGTGCCAGCTCACCACCGACAGGCCGCACAGATACGCAGTATTTT
TRBV29-1	TRBJ2-4	TRBD1	once	CSVEEGGTRNIQYF	TGCAGCGTTGAGGAAGGGGGCACGAGGAACATTCAGTACTTC
TRBV5-1	TRBJ2-1	TRBD2	-	CASSQSTGTSGYNEQFF	TGCGCCAGCAGTCAGAGCACCGGGACTAGCGGATACAATGAGCAGTTCTTC
TRBV21-1	TRBJ1-2	-	-	CASTPNYGYTF	TGTGCCAGCACCCCGAACTATGGCTACACCTTC
TRBV27	TRBJ1-1	-	-	CASSLVGLGGEAFF	TGTGCCAGCAGTTTAGTTGGGTTGGGAGGTGAAGCTTTCTTT
TRBV29-1	TRBJ2-7	-	-	CSVVRQGSSYEQYF	TGCAGCGTTGTCCGGCAGGGCAGCTCCTACGAGCAGTACTTC
TRBV7-7	TRBJ2-7	TRBD1	few	CASSRDRGYEQYF	TGTGCTAGCAGCCGCGACAGGGGGTACGAGCAGTACTTC
TRBV7-9	TRBJ2-1	-	-	CASSPTRNEQFF	TGTGCCAGCAGCCCTACTAGGAATGAGCAGTTCTTC
TRBV5-1	TRBJ1-4	-	-	CASSLEGPQGEKLFF	TGCGCCAGCAGCTTGGAGGGCCCCCAGGGGGAAAAACTGTTTTTT
TRBV5-1	TRBJ2-1	TRBD2	once	CASSLEGASGRARNEQFF	TGCGCCAGCAGCCTGGAGGGGGCTAGCGGGAGGGCCCGGAATGAGCAGTTCTTC
TRBV14	TRBJ1-4	TRBD1	-	CASSQVKGAVEKLFF	TGTGCCAGCAGCCAAGTGAAGGGGGCCGTTGAAAAACTGTTTTTT
TRBV30	TRBJ2-7	TRBD2	-	CAWSGWGGLGYEQYF	TGTGCCTGGAGTGGATGGGGGGGTTTGGGCTACGAGCAGTACTTC
TRBV6-6	TRBJ1-5	-	-	CASFGQYSNQPQHF	TGTGCCAGCTTCGGACAGTATAGCAATCAGCCCCAGCATTTT
TRBV21-1	TRBJ2-2	-	-	CASKFPGVRRELFF	TGTGCCAGCAAATTCCCAGGGGTTAGGCGGGAGCTGTTTTTT
TRBV9	TRBJ2-5	-	-	CASSGLGGGQKTQYF	TGTGCCAGCAGTGGCTTGGGGGGGGGCCAGAAGACCCAGTACTTC
TRBV2	TRBJ1-2	TRBD1	once	CASSGGQGAQGYTF	TGTGCCAGCAGTGGAGGACAGGGGGCTCAAGGCTACACCTTC
TRBV6-5	TRBJ2-1	TRBD1	once	CASSLQGAPGNEQFF	TGTGCCAGCAGTCTGCAGGGGGCGCCGGGAAATGAGCAGTTCTTC
TRBV18	TRBJ1-6	TRBD1	-	CASSPQGQLDSPLHF	TGTGCCAGCTCACCACAGGGACAGCTCGATTCACCCCTCCACTTT
TRBV7-2	TRBJ2-3	-	-	CASRGADTDTQYF	TGTGCCAGCAGGGGGGCAGACACAGATACGCAGTATTTT
TRBV6-4	TRBJ2-7	-	-	CALGLGFYEQYF	TGTGCCTTGGGGCTAGGGTTCTACGAGCAGTACTTC
TRBV2	TRBJ1-1	-	-	CASSDGSAGFEAFF	TGTGCCAGCAGTGATGGGTCGGCGGGCTTTGAAGCTTTCTTT
TRBV7-9	TRBJ2-5	TRBD1	-	CASSRGQGETQYF	TGTGCCAGCAGTAGGGGACAGGGTGAGACCCAGTACTTC
TRBV5-6	TRBJ2-5	TRBD1	-	CASSYRTGGQETQYF	TGTGCCAGCAGCTACCGGACAGGAGGCCAAGAGACCCAGTACTTC
TRBV7-9	TRBJ2-5	TRBD2	-	CASSSSGLAGAAQYF	TGTGCCAGCAGCTCGAGTGGACTAGCGGGGGCCGCCCAGTACTTC
TRBV2	TRBJ1-4	-	-	CASSEDMRGLEKLFF	TGTGCCAGCAGTGAGGACATGCGTGGCTTAGAAAAACTGTTTTTT
TRBV27	TRBJ2-7	TRBD2	-	CASSLLSRLAGVHEQYF	TGTGCCAGCAGTTTATTAAGTCGCCTAGCGGGAGTTCACGAGCAGTACTTC
TRBV30	TRBJ2-7	TRBD2	-	CAWSRAGSSYEQYF	TGTGCCTGGAGTAGAGCGGGAAGCTCCTACGAGCAGTACTTC
TRBV11-3	TRBJ2-1	-	-	CASSSQSGTYNEQFF	TGTGCCAGCAGCTCCCAGAGCGGAACCTACAATGAGCAGTTCTTC
TRBV4-3	TRBJ2-3	TRBD1	-	CASSQEGTGSDTQYF	TGCGCCAGCAGCCAAGAGGGGACAGGGTCAGATACGCAGTATTTT
TRBV20-1	TRBJ2-1	-	-	CSAKLAPEQFF	TGCAGTGCTAAGCTAGCCCCTGAGCAGTTCTTC
TRBV7-2	TRBJ1-5	-	once	CASSLGTGSNQPQHF	TGTGCCAGCAGCTTAGGTACAGGTAGCAATCAGCCCCAGCATTTT
TRBV18	TRBJ1-1	-	-	CASSIPGLTESEAFF	TGTGCCAGCTCAATTCCTGGGTTGACGGAGTCTGAAGCTTTCTTT
TRBV6-4	TRBJ1-1	-	few	CASSELGGTEAFF	TGTGCCAGCAGTGAATTGGGGGGCACTGAAGCTTTCTTT
TRBV29-1	TRBJ2-2	-	-	CSARDSNTGELFF	TGCAGCGCCCGGGACTCTAACACCGGGGAGCTGTTTTTT
TRBV18	TRBJ1-5	-	-	CASSLEGGTSQPQHF	TGTGCCAGCTCCCTAGAGGGGGGGACGAGTCAGCCCCAGCATTTT
TRBV9	TRBJ1-2	-	-	CASSVANNYGYTF	TGTGCCAGCAGCGTAGCCAATAACTATGGCTACACCTTC
TRBV6-5	TRBJ1-5	-	-	CASSLGGWQPQHF	TGTGCCAGCAGCTTGGGAGGGTGGCAGCCCCAGCATTTT
TRBV5-1	TRBJ2-2	-	-	CASSLEQANTGELFF	TGCGCCAGCAGCTTAGAACAGGCGAACACCGGGGAGCTGTTTTTT
TRBV4-1	TRBJ2-5	TRBD2	-	CASSQTPTSGRPETQYF	TGCGCCAGCAGCCAGACTCCGACTAGCGGTCGTCCAGAGACCCAGTACTTC
TRBV18	TRBJ1-5	-	-	CASSPQTLGSNQPQHF	TGTGCCAGCTCACCTCAGACCCTCGGGAGCAATCAGCCCCAGCATTTT
TRBV5-4	TRBJ2-5	-	-	CASSAWGVETQYF	TGTGCCAGCAGCGCCTGGGGGGTAGAGACCCAGTACTTC
TRBV11-3	TRBJ1-2	TRBD1	-	CASSLPGQGSGYTF	TGTGCCAGCAGCTTACCGGGACAGGGGAGTGGCTACACCTTC
TRBV2	TRBJ1-1	-	-	CASTLGSMNTEAFF	TGTGCCAGCACCCTCGGGTCCATGAACACTGAAGCTTTCTTT
TRBV6-5	TRBJ1-5	TRBD1	few	CASSWDRDQPQHF	TGTGCCAGCAGTTGGGACAGGGATCAGCCCCAGCATTTT
TRBV19	TRBJ2-7	TRBD2	-	CASSPREAYEQYF	TGTGCCAGTAGTCCGCGGGAGGCTTACGAGCAGTACTTC
TRBV21-1	TRBJ2-4	-	-	CASSKGGQGFENIQYF	TGTGCCAGCAGCAAAGGGGGACAGGGATTTGAAAACATTCAGTACTTC
TRBV7-9	TRBJ2-1	TRBD2	-	CASSDGLAGGGNEQFF	TGTGCCAGCAGCGACGGACTAGCGGGAGGGGGAAATGAGCAGTTCTTC
TRBV19	TRBJ2-7	TRBD1	-	CASSSGTGRHEQYF	TGTGCCAGTAGCTCCGGGACAGGGCGCCACGAGCAGTACTTC